This T cell receptor beta chain comes out of a study of shared clonotypes between healthy human individuals. Study-wide results and limits: Naive CD4 clonotype sharing across a handful of donors was approximately 5%.

V shed 0 bases and J shed 8 bases, with 10 bases lying between them. Germline CDR1 and CDR2: GTSNPN and SVGIG (reference sequence). The CDR3 loop spans 12 amino acids. Regarding this clone: Its target is not known.

Generated by immunoSEQ multiplex PCR, the TCRdb table keeps only in-frame clones and is missing some. The sample includes 2 million to 3 million clones, over 85% of them seen just once. The J gene is TRBJ1-2, the V gene TRBV30; no clear D gene. The source is a man aged 18-30 years in good health. Some clones in this sample may be carry-over from other donors' samples. Sequencing was done on a sample of naive CD4+ T cells from PBMCs. The subset denotes: CD45RA+ positively selected. CDR3 residues: CAWSVLTMGYTF. CDR3 sequence (DNA): TGTGCCTGGAGTGTGCTGACGATGGGCTACACCTTC.